The sample holds a few counts of the clone carrying this T cell receptor beta chain. Its specificity is not known. The data stem from a study of early T cells in non-severe SARS-CoV-2 infection. Study information: The sequenced material was bulk RNA from unsorted whole blood, and its chains were unpaired. Whole-study findings and limits: Matching against VDJdb likely underestimated virus-specific expansions, favoring anti-spike CD8.

CDR3 length: 14 amino acids. Per the germline V gene, CDR1 is SQVTM and CDR2 is ANQGSEA. With 3 bases clipped from V and 4 bases from J, the junction kept 5 bases outside the gene matches. As part of library construction, unique molecular identifiers were attached to individual cDNA molecules. A single record per CDR3 protein comes from TCRdb applying MiXCR to the 5' RACE reads. This sample has some 67,000 distinct CDR3 sequences, with 9% to 10% found just once. Sequencing was performed on whole blood, taken at baseline. The gene calls are TRBV29-1 and TRBJ2-5, with 10 positions matching TRBD2. This sequence was found in an adult who was a healthcare worker with PCR-confirmed SARS-CoV-2 infection or an uninfected control (not recorded which). The chain's CDR3 is CSVDPLAGVETQYF. For the CDR3, the DNA is TGCAGCGTTGATCCGCTAGCGGGAGTAGAGACCCAGTACTTC.